Below are 9 T cell receptor beta chains sequenced from a single sample in a study of spatial heterogeneity in lung cancer. Whole-study findings and limits: Tumor mutation count correlated with how many alpha and beta TCRs expanded intratumorally.

The time point: sample taken at primary tumor resection. Antigens of these TCRs are unknown. TCRdb re-called the 5' RACE reads with MiXCR, one entry per CDR3 protein. The sample totals dozens of distinct CDR3 sequences. The sequenced sample was lung tumor tissue, obtained at surgery. Receptors originate from a male donor with early-stage non-small cell lung cancer.

In this sample, this clonotype is large (0.1 to 1%). The library was built for alpha chains, so this beta chain is an off-target read and its size means little. The V gene is TRBV6-6, the J gene TRBJ2-7, with 7 bases that match TRBD1. J was trimmed by 4 bases and V by 2 bases; bases with no gene match: 5. This CDR3 comprises 14 residues. CDR1 MNHNY and CDR2 SVGAGI come from the germline V gene (reference sequence). CDR3 in amino acids: CASSYGPDRYEQYF. For the CDR3, the DNA is TGTGCCAGCAGTTACGGCCCGGACAGGTACGAGCAGTACTTC.

This clonotype is hyperexpanded (1% or more) by share. The library was prepared for alpha chains; this beta chain is a stray read, so its frequency means little. The chain combines TRBV20-1 with TRBJ2-3; TRBD2 is a possible D gene (5 bases). V was trimmed by 1 base and J by 4 bases, leaving 15 bases between them. Germline lookup yields CDR1 DFQATT and CDR2 SNEGSKA (reference sequence). The CDR3 loop spans 15 amino acids. CDR3 coding DNA: TGCAGTGCTAGAGCTCAACGGGATAACTCAGATACGCAGTATTTT. Translating gives CSARAQRDNSDTQYF.

To note about this clonotype: Since it is a stray read in a library aimed at alpha chains, this beta chain has a size that is not meaningful. This chain links TRBV29-1 with TRBJ2-7; D assignment may be TRBD1 or TRBD2 (6 bases each). V was cut by 0 bases and J by 0 bases, with 15 bases left in between. The CDR3 spans 16 residues. Germline-derived CDR1 and CDR2 are SQVTM and ANQGSEA. The CDR3 DNA reads TGCAGCGTTGAAGACAGAGGGGGGCGAAGCTCCTACGAGCAGTACTTC. Residues: CSVEDRGGRSSYEQYF.

Details on this clonotype: The library was prepared for alpha chains; this beta chain is a stray read, so its frequency means little. This chain connects TRBV12-3 or TRBV12-4 to TRBJ1-2; 8 bases match TRBD1. V lost 9 bases to trimming and J lost 7 bases; unmatched junction nucleotides: 10. CDR3 length: 13 residues. In DNA, the CDR3 is TGTGCCAGTCAAGGGTCAGGGGGCATTGGCTACACCTTC. It is translated as CASQGSGGIGYTF.

To note about this clonotype: This beta chain is a stray sequence in a library constructed for alpha chains; its clone size is not meaningful. The V gene is TRBV29-1, the J gene TRBJ2-3; TRBD1 is a possible D gene (5 bases). The germline CDR1 and CDR2 sequences are SQVTM and ANQGSEA. CDR3 length: 12 residues. V lost 4 bases, J lost 10 bases, and 15 bases lay in between. DNA for the CDR3: TGCAGCGTTGTTAGGGGTTACTCGGCGCAGTATTTT. Protein product: CSVVRGYSAQYF.

This clonotype was seen a handful of times. The library was prepared for alpha chains; this beta chain is a stray read, so its frequency means little. The chain is built from TRBV29-1 and TRBJ2-1; D is uncertain. CDR1 is SQVTM and CDR2 is ANQGSEA in the germline V gene. V was clipped by 0 bases and J by 2 bases, with 8 bases between them. The CDR3 is made up of 14 amino acids. The CDR3 region is CSVEDLLAYNEQFF. In DNA, the CDR3 is TGCAGCGTTGAAGATCTCCTAGCCTACAATGAGCAGTTCTTC.

By sample fraction, this clonotype is hyperexpanded (1% or more). Little can be read into the size of this beta chain, an off-target read in a library designed for alpha chains. The rearrangement links TRBV20-1 to TRBJ1-1; D remains ambiguous. The CDR3 runs 14 residues. CDR1 and CDR2 from the germline V gene are DFQATT and SNEGSKA (reference sequence). V was cut by 6 bases and J by 2 bases, with 16 bases left in between. CDR3 sequence (DNA): TGCAGTGCCGGCTCAGGAAGCAGTAACACTGAAGCTTTCTTT. This encodes CSAGSGSSNTEAFF.

This clonotype was counted a few times. For a library built for alpha chains, this beta chain is a stray read; little rests on its size. The CDR3 region is CASSLVFPGLGSYNEQFF. The CDR3 DNA is TGTGCCAGCAGCTTAGTCTTCCCGGGACTAGGCTCCTACAATGAGCAGTTCTTC. The chain uses TRBV7-6 and TRBJ2-1; 8 positions match TRBD2. V was clipped by 1 base and J by 0 bases; unmatched bases: 8. The CDR3 totals 18 residues. Germline V gene data show CDR1 as SGHVS and CDR2 as FNYEAQ.

In this sample, this clonotype is hyperexpanded. For a library built for alpha chains, this beta chain is a stray read; little rests on its size. The chain links TRBV7-8 to TRBJ2-7; 9 nucleotides match TRBD2. This CDR3 is built from 15 residues. CDR1 SGHVS and CDR2 FQNEAQ come from the germline V gene. V trimming: 1 base; J trimming: 6 bases; junction bases outside the gene matches: 7. The DNA for the CDR3 is TGTGCCAGCAGCTTAGGTACGGGACTAGCTTCCGAGCAGTACTTC. Translation gives CASSLGTGLASEQYF.